The 3 T cell receptor beta chains reported below all come from one sample, sequenced in a study of OX40 agonist ivuxolimab in advanced cancers. Clones were sequenced by immunoSEQ multiplex PCR, and TCRdb holds only the in-frame ones, with some missing. The profile shows some 94,000 clones, 92% of them singletons. Sequences were derived from CD4+ or CD8+ T cells sorted from blood, sampled in a trial of the OX40 agonist ivuxolimab. The source is an adult with an advanced solid tumor such as melanoma, head and neck, liver or kidney cancer.

CDR3: CASSGGLAEAFF. CDR3 nucleotides: TGTGCCAGCAGTGGGGGACTAGCTGAAGCTTTCTTT. The chain carries TRBV6-1 and TRBJ1-1, with D perhaps TRBD1 (5 bases). V dropped 4 bases and J dropped 6 bases, with 9 bases sitting between them. Germline loops: CDR1 MNHNS, CDR2 SASEGT. The CDR3 covers 12 residues.

This rearrangement joins TRBV6-5 to TRBJ2-3, with 10 positions matching TRBD2. Germline assignment: CDR1 MNHEY and CDR2 SVGAGI. J lost 5 bases, V lost 5 bases, and 4 bases had no gene match. This CDR3 contains 14 residues. In DNA, the CDR3 is TGTGCCAGCAGTCCCCAGCGGGGGGGAGATACGCAGTATTTT. Amino acids: CASSPQRGGDTQYF.

This clone has a single count. Here the CDR3 DNA reads TGTGCCAGTAGTATAGGAGGGACGGCAGATACGCAGTATTTT. Amino acids: CASSIGGTADTQYF. J is TRBJ2-3 and V is TRBV19; D possibly uses TRBD1 or TRBD2 (5 bases each). V lost 1 base to trimming and J lost 4 bases, with 9 bases between them. CDR3 length: 14 residues. Germline V gene lookup returns CDR1 LNHDA and CDR2 SQIVND (reference sequence).